What follows are 21 T cell receptor beta chains derived from one specimen sequenced in a study of OX40 agonist ivuxolimab in advanced cancers. The method was immunoSEQ multiplex PCR; TCRdb's version includes in-frame clones alone and lacks a portion of them. The table shows some 70,000 clones, with 75% to 90% occurring only once. Sequenced material: CD4+ or CD8+ T cells sorted from blood, taken in a trial of the OX40 agonist ivuxolimab. All receptors come from an adult with an advanced solid tumor such as melanoma, head and neck, liver or kidney cancer.

This rearrangement joins TRBV6-6 to TRBJ1-3; no definite D call. CDR3 length: 15 amino acids. Germline V gene data show CDR1 as MNHNY and CDR2 as SVGAGI (reference sequence). Between the trimmed V and J ends, which lost 0 bases and 6 bases, there was a span of 12 bases. CDR3 DNA sequence: TGTGCCAGCAGTTACTCGGGTCTTTTCGAAAACACCATATATTTT. Translating gives CASSYSGLFENTIYF.

The J gene is TRBJ1-1, the V gene TRBV5-1; no reliable D call. With 4 bases removed from V and 0 bases from J, the gap between germline ends came to 16 bases. Germline V gene sequence: CDR1 SGHRS, CDR2 YFSETQ. This CDR3 comprises 16 residues. For the CDR3, the DNA is TGCGCCAGCAGCCCCCTAGATTCAGCGATGAACACTGAAGCTTTCTTT. Translation: CASSPLDSAMNTEAFF.

The chain joins TRBV2 to TRBJ2-2; D gene unclear. The CDR3 is 13 amino acids. V lost 10 bases, J lost 1 base, and 10 bases lay in between. CDR1 and CDR2 (germline): SNHLY, FYNNEI. The CDR3: CATSRGNTGELFF. In DNA, the CDR3 is TGTGCCACCTCGCGTGGGAACACCGGGGAGCTGTTTTTT. The full variable domain, completed using reference TRBV2 and TRBJ2-2, is EPEVTQTPSHQVTQMGQEVILRCVPISNHLYFYWYRQILGQKVEFLVSFYNNEISEKSEIFDDQFSVERPDGSNFTLKIRSTKLEDSAMYFCATSRGNTGELFFGEGSRLTVL.

A few counts support this clone. The J gene is TRBJ1-1, the V gene TRBV28; D is uncertain. This CDR3 comprises 12 residues. The germline V gene has CDR1 MDHEN and CDR2 SYDVKM. The ends were cut back, 2 bases at V and 11 bases at J, with 12 bases in the middle. The CDR3 sequence: CASSLVRIEAFF. DNA of the CDR3: TGTGCCAGCAGTTTAGTCAGAATTGAGGCTTTCTTT.

This chain links TRBV4-3 with TRBJ1-4; unclear D gene. V was clipped by 1 base and J by 0 bases, with 6 bases between them. CDR3 length: 15 residues. The germline gives CDR1 LGHNA, CDR2 YSLEER. The CDR3 DNA sequence: TGCGCCAGCAGCCAAGGGGCCGCAACTAATGAAAAACTGTTTTTT. It yields the protein CASSQGAATNEKLFF.

The CDR3 is CASSLGTASYNEQFF. DNA of the CDR3: TGCGCCAGCAGTCTCGGGACGGCCAGTTACAATGAGCAGTTCTTC. This chain connects TRBV10-2 to TRBJ2-1; D could derive from TRBD1 or TRBD2 (5 bases each). V was shortened by 5 bases and J by 4 bases, with 15 bases between the two germline ends. Per germline, CDR1 WSHSY and CDR2 SAAADI. The CDR3 consists of 15 residues.

The rearrangement uses TRBV5-6 and TRBJ1-2; tentatively, D is TRBD1 (5 bases). This CDR3 is built from 15 residues. Germline V gives CDR1 SGHDT, CDR2 YYEEEE. The V end was cut by 0 bases, the J end by 8 bases, with 17 bases between. The CDR3 protein is CASSLGPPGGSGYTF. The CDR3 DNA follows: TGTGCCAGCAGCTTGGGACCTCCCGGGGGTTCCGGCTACACCTTC.

The V and J genes are TRBV6-4 and TRBJ2-4; a possible D gene is TRBD2 (5 bases). Trimming removed 0 bases from V and 0 bases from J, with 9 bases in between. Looked up from germline, CDR1 is MRHNA and CDR2 is SNTAGT. The CDR3 spans 16 residues. CDR3 bases: TGTGCCAGCAGTGACTCAGCAGGACTAGCCAAAAACATTCAGTACTTC. This sequence encodes CASSDSAGLAKNIQYF.

This clone was counted a few times. The CDR3 loop is CASNAGMVQYF. Written as DNA, the CDR3 is TGTGCCAGCAATGCGGGGATGGTGCAGTACTTC. The chain is built from TRBV6-1 and TRBJ2-7; a possible D gene is TRBD2 (6 bases). This CDR3 is built from 11 residues. Trimming left V 7 bases short and J 9 bases short, with 13 bases between. Germline assignment: CDR1 MNHNS and CDR2 SASEGT.

This chain uses TRBV19 with TRBJ1-3; 7 positions agree with TRBD1. The CDR3 extends over 17 amino acids. Trimming took 3 bases from V and 4 from J; bases not matched to a gene: 12. The V gene's germline CDR1 is LNHDA and CDR2 SQIVND (reference sequence). The CDR3 DNA reads as TGTGCCAGTAGTATGTGGGGTACAGGGGCGTACGGAAACACCATATATTTT. Translation: CASSMWGTGAYGNTIYF.

J is TRBJ1-5 and V is TRBV7-2; D is uncertain. Trimming stripped 1 base from V and 2 bases from J, with 15 bases between. Germline V CDR1 and CDR2: SGHTA, FQGNSA. The CDR3 consists of 17 residues. CDR3 nucleotide sequence: TGTGCCAGCAGCTTAGTGGGAGGAGGAGGAGGCAATCAGCCCCAGCATTTT. Protein: CASSLVGGGGGNQPQHF.

The rearrangement links TRBV27 to TRBJ1-3, with D unclear. Germline V gene data show CDR1 as MNHEY and CDR2 as SMNVEV (reference sequence). V was trimmed by 6 bases and J by 4 bases, leaving 10 bases between them. The CDR3 is made up of 13 amino acids. In nucleotides, the CDR3 is TGTGCCAGCAGGGCACATGGAGGAAACACCATATATTTT. This gives the protein CASRAHGGNTIYF.

The chain couples TRBV28 to TRBJ2-3, with D possibly TRBD1 on 5 matching bases. Germline CDR1 reads MDHEN; CDR2 reads SYDVKM. The CDR3 totals 14 residues. Trimming shortened V by 3 bases and J by 4 bases, and 11 bases separated the two germline ends. CDR3 region: CASSLGRGSDTQYF. The DNA for the CDR3 is TGTGCCAGCAGTTTGGGGCGTGGGTCAGATACGCAGTATTTT.

A few counts support this clone. The chain has TRBV4-1 and TRBJ1-4, with no clear D. The V end was cut by 0 bases, the J end by 0 bases, with 5 bases between. CDR1 MGHRA and CDR2 YSYEKL come from the germline V gene. The CDR3 spans 15 residues. CDR3 nucleotide sequence: TGCGCCAGCAGCCAAGATCATGCAACTAATGAAAAACTGTTTTTT. Translated, it gives CASSQDHATNEKLFF.

The chain joins TRBV6-1 to TRBJ2-2; no definite D call. The CDR3 loop spans 12 amino acids. Trimming shortened V by 5 bases and J by 6 bases, and 7 bases separated the two germline ends. CDR1 is MNHNS, CDR2 SASEGT, per germline. CDR3 in DNA: TGTGCCAGCAGTTTGAGCTCCGGGGAGCTGTTTTTT. It translates to CASSLSSGELFF.

The V gene is TRBV7-6, the J gene TRBJ1-2, with D maybe TRBD1 (5 bases). V shed 3 bases and J shed 8 bases, with 13 bases lying between them. Germline loops: CDR1 SGHVS, CDR2 FNYEAQ. The length of the CDR3 is 13 residues. The CDR3 spells CASSLATALGYTF. CDR3 DNA sequence: TGTGCCAGCAGCTTGGCGACAGCTTTGGGCTACACCTTC.

The gene calls are TRBV12-5 and TRBJ1-2; the D gene is possibly TRBD1 (5 bases). The length of the CDR3 is 16 residues. The germline gives CDR1 LGHNT, CDR2 FRNRAP. Trimming stripped 5 bases from V and 0 bases from J, with 16 bases between. CDR3 protein: CASGLLPTDTNYGYTF. The CDR3 DNA sequence: TGTGCTAGTGGTCTACTCCCGACAGATACTAACTATGGCTACACCTTC.

The chain couples TRBV28 to TRBJ1-6; D is unresolved. Germline V lookup: CDR1 MDHEN, CDR2 SYDVKM. The CDR3 is 17 amino acids. V lost 4 bases and J lost 1, with 14 bases in between. The CDR3 bases are TGTGCCAGCAGTTCGTCCGGGTATGGGTCCTATAATTCACCCCTCCACTTT. It translates to CASSSSGYGSYNSPLHF.

V is TRBV7-6 and J is TRBJ2-6, with D possibly being TRBD2 (5 bases). The CDR3 covers 17 residues. Looked up from germline, CDR1 is SGHVS and CDR2 is FNYEAQ. V shed 1 base and J shed 1 base, with 11 bases lying between them. The CDR3 sequence is CASSLERSLSGANVLTF. The CDR3, as DNA: TGTGCCAGCAGCTTAGAGCGGTCACTATCTGGGGCCAACGTCCTGACTTTC.

The chain couples TRBV30 to TRBJ1-5, with D possibly TRBD1 on 6 matching bases. V lost 0 bases and J 5 bases, leaving 11 bases between the germline ends. The germline V gene has CDR1 GTSNPN and CDR2 SVGIG (reference sequence). This CDR3 region has 14 residues. The CDR3 loop is CAWSVGGRDQPQHF. CDR3 nucleotide sequence: TGTGCCTGGAGTGTAGGGGGAAGGGATCAGCCCCAGCATTTT.

Within the sample, this clone is medium-sized (0.01 to 0.1%). J is TRBJ2-7 and V is TRBV5-6; TRBD2 is a possible D gene (5 bases). The CDR3 runs to 15 residues. V dropped 1 base and J dropped 3 bases, with 14 bases sitting between them. Germline loops: CDR1 SGHDT, CDR2 YYEEEE. DNA for the CDR3: TGTGCCAGCAGCTTGTGGGGAGCAGGTAACTACGAGCAGTACTTC. Translated: CASSLWGAGNYEQYF.